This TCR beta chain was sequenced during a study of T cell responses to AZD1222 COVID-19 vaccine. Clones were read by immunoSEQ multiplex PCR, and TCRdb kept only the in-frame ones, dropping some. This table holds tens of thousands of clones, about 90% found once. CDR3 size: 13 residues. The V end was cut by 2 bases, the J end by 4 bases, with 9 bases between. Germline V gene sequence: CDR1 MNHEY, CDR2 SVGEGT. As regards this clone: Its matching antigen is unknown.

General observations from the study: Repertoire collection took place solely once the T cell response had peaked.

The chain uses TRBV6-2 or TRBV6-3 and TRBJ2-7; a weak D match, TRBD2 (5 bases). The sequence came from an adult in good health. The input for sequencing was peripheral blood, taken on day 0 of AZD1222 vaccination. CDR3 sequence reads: CASSYSTSYEQYF. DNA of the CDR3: TGTGCCAGCAGTTACAGCACTAGTTACGAGCAGTACTTC.